A single sample is the source of the 24 T cell receptor beta chains below, sequenced in a study of T-cell memory formation after mild COVID-19. A single record per CDR3 protein comes from TCRdb applying MiXCR to the 5' RACE reads. The sample yields more than 250,000 distinct CDR3 sequences, roughly 17% seen once. Input material: PBMCs or a T cell subset sorted from them (not recorded which). Source of these receptors: a man younger than 35 who had mild COVID-19 (a few samples of this study predate the infection). Cell type and time point are not known.

In DNA form, the CDR3 reads TGTGCCACCGGGACTAGCGATAAAGAGACCCAGTACTTC. This codes for CATGTSDKETQYF. V gene TRBV24-1 combines with J gene TRBJ2-5; 10 bases match TRBD2. The CDR3 consists of 13 residues. V lost 9 bases to trimming and J lost 3 bases; unmatched junction nucleotides: 3. The germline CDR1 and CDR2 sequences are KGHDR and SFDVKD.

The rearrangement uses TRBV6-9 and TRBJ1-4; D call uncertain. Deletions cut 4 bases from V and 0 bases from J, with 9 bases between. Germline V lookup: CDR1 MNHGY, CDR2 SVAAGI. There are 15 residues in the CDR3. The CDR3 here is CASSFRRPTNEKLFF. The CDR3 coding sequence is TGTGCCAGCAGTTTCCGACGGCCAACTAATGAAAAACTGTTTTTT.

The chain employs TRBV9 and TRBJ2-5; TRBD2 agrees at 12 bases. Germline CDR1 reads SGDLS; CDR2 reads YYNGEE. The CDR3 is 17 residues long. Losses at the gene ends were 0 bases for V and 2 bases for J; bases not matched to a gene: 5. The CDR3, as DNA: TGTGCCAGCAGCGTAGGTCTTCTAGCGGGGGGGCAAGAGACCCAGTACTTC. It yields the protein CASSVGLLAGGQETQYF.

The chain links TRBV20-1 to TRBJ1-6; no clear D. With 5 bases removed from V and 7 bases from J, the gap between germline ends came to 18 bases. CDR1 is DFQATT and CDR2 is SNEGSKA in the germline V gene (reference sequence). This CDR3 contains 15 residues. The CDR3 is CSALTGPSVNSPLHF. The CDR3 nucleotides are TGCAGTGCTTTGACCGGACCTTCGGTCAATTCACCCCTCCACTTT.

V and J are TRBV18 and TRBJ1-1; the D gene is possibly TRBD1 (5 bases). The CDR3 has 16 amino acids. The V end lost 4 bases, the J end lost 0 bases, and 15 bases lay between the germline ends. Germline-derived CDR1 and CDR2 are KGHSH and LQKENI. CDR3 in DNA: TGTGCCAGCTCACGGGATCCTAACAGGTTGAACACTGAAGCTTTCTTT. As protein: CASSRDPNRLNTEAFF.

The genes are TRBV7-2 and TRBJ2-5, with 13 positions matching TRBD2. The V gene's germline CDR1 is SGHTA and CDR2 FQGNSA. Unmatched junction bases numbered 11, after V lost 5 bases and J lost 5 bases. The CDR3 totals 17 residues. The CDR3 DNA follows: TGTGCCAGCAGCCATCGACTAGCGGGGGGCCACCGGGAGACCCAGTACTTC. It specifies CASSHRLAGGHRETQYF.

This clonotype was detected many times. The J gene is TRBJ2-3, the V gene TRBV7-2; 9 nucleotides agree with TRBD1. The V segment lost 5 bases and the J segment 3 bases; nucleotides outside the gene matches: 6. The CDR3 totals 15 residues. CDR1 and CDR2 (germline): SGHTA, FQGNSA. The CDR3: CASSPLGQGTDTQYF. In DNA, the CDR3 is TGTGCCAGCAGCCCGCTAGGACAGGGGACAGATACGCAGTATTTT.

As DNA, the CDR3 is TGTGCCAGCAGTGAAATGGTCGGGAGGAGTCAGCCCCAGCATTTT. Its protein is CASSEMVGRSQPQHF. This chain connects TRBV6-1 to TRBJ1-5, with D unclear. The CDR3 length is 15 residues. Trimming left V 2 bases short and J 6 bases short, with 14 bases between. The germline CDR1 and CDR2 sequences are MNHNS and SASEGT.

The chain carries TRBV5-1 and TRBJ2-3; possibly TRBD1 for D (5 bases). The CDR3 sequence is 14 residues long. Deletions cut 4 bases from V and 4 bases from J, with 13 bases between. Per the germline V gene, CDR1 is SGHRS and CDR2 is YFSETQ. This CDR3 reads CASSPAGHPDTQYF. The DNA of the CDR3 is TGCGCCAGCAGCCCGGCCGGACATCCAGATACGCAGTATTTT.

The rearrangement uses TRBV7-3 and TRBJ2-5; no reliable D call. The V gene's germline CDR1 is SGHTA and CDR2 FQGTGA. The CDR3 runs to 16 residues. Trimming took off 2 bases at V and 8 bases at J, with 21 bases between the two ends. CDR3 protein: CASSLSGLATSSTQYF. The CDR3 nucleotides read TGTGCCAGCAGCTTATCAGGATTAGCTACATCTTCCACCCAGTACTTC.

The chain couples TRBV7-2 to TRBJ2-1; 7 bases agree with TRBD2. Germline V gene data show CDR1 as SGHTA and CDR2 as FQGNSA. V dropped 2 bases and J dropped 10; count of bases not matched to a gene: 8. CDR3 length: 14 amino acids. CDR3 protein: CASSLFLGGWEQFF. The CDR3 region has the DNA TGTGCCAGCAGCTTATTTTTGGGGGGGTGGGAGCAGTTCTTC.

V is TRBV7-2 and J is TRBJ2-2, with D unclear. This CDR3 contains 13 residues. The V end lost 1 base, the J end lost 6 bases, and 6 bases lay between the germline ends. Germline V lookup: CDR1 SGHTA, CDR2 FQGNSA. The CDR3 here is CASSLVGAGELFF. CDR3 in DNA: TGTGCCAGCAGCTTAGTTGGGGCCGGGGAGCTGTTTTTT.

This clonotype was observed a handful of times. The chain has TRBV12-3 or TRBV12-4 and TRBJ2-7, with TRBD2 matching over 10 bases. The CDR3 length is 14 residues. The V and J ends lost 6 bases and 3 bases, in that order; junction bases with no gene match: 5. CDR3 bases: TGTGCCAGCAGCCCGAGCGGGGGGGTCTACGAGCAGTACTTC. Its translation: CASSPSGGVYEQYF.

This clonotype was detected only once. The genes are TRBV6-2 or TRBV6-3 and TRBJ2-5; 7 positions agree with TRBD2. V was clipped by 4 bases and J by 5 bases; unmatched bases: 7. CDR3 length: 14 amino acids. Germline V gene sequence: CDR1 MNHEY, CDR2 SVGEGT. In DNA form, the CDR3 reads TGTGCCAGCAGTTTTCCGGGGGGATCTGAGACCCAGTACTTC. Encoded protein: CASSFPGGSETQYF.

In this sample, this clonotype turned up a few times. The gene calls are TRBV20-1 and TRBJ2-7; D may be TRBD1 (5 bases). CDR3 length: 14 amino acids. Germline V gives CDR1 DFQATT, CDR2 SNEGSKA (reference sequence). With 8 bases removed from V and 3 bases from J, the gap between germline ends came to 20 bases. This CDR3 is CSTQARTNLYEQYV. In DNA, the CDR3 is TGCAGTACACAGGCTAGGACCAATCTCTACGAGCAGTACGTC.

This clonotype was observed a handful of times. The V and J genes are TRBV6-2 or TRBV6-3 and TRBJ1-2; weak D call: TRBD1 (5 bases). The CDR3 extends over 15 amino acids. V was cut by 7 bases and J by 2 bases, with 17 bases left in between. Germline V gene lookup returns CDR1 MNHEY and CDR2 SVGEGT. CDR3 protein: CASTGAEYRNYGYTF. As DNA, the CDR3 is TGTGCCAGCACCGGGGCGGAATATCGGAACTATGGCTACACCTTC.

This clonotype turned up a few times. The V gene is TRBV28, the J gene TRBJ2-5; D is ambiguous. The CDR3 covers 12 residues. Germline loops: CDR1 MDHEN, CDR2 SYDVKM. V was cut by 5 bases and J by 4 bases, with 8 bases left in between. In nucleotides, the CDR3 is TGTGCCAGCAGTGTTCATGGAGAGACCCAGTACTTC. Its protein is CASSVHGETQYF.

CDR3 residues: CASSLGLTGGGNEQFF. The DNA of the CDR3 is TGTGCCAGCAGCTTGGGGCTGACAGGGGGAGGTAATGAGCAGTTCTTC. The J gene is TRBJ2-1, the V gene TRBV5-6; 9 nucleotides match TRBD1. Germline values: CDR1 SGHDT, CDR2 YYEEEE. The CDR3 is 16 amino acids. V lost 0 bases, J lost 7 bases, and 8 bases stayed unmatched.

The chain recombines TRBV4-1 with TRBJ1-2, with TRBD1 matching 7 bases. The trim removed 1 base at V and 3 bases at J, leaving 8 bases unmatched. This CDR3 contains 16 residues. The V gene's germline CDR1 is MGHRA and CDR2 YSYEKL. The DNA of the CDR3 is TGCGCCAGCAGCCAAGTGCGGGGACAGAGGGACTATGGCTACACCTTC. Its protein product is CASSQVRGQRDYGYTF.

Here the CDR3 DNA reads TGTGCCAGCAGCGGGGGAGATGAAAAACTGTTTTTT. Its protein is CASSGGDEKLFF. The rearrangement uses TRBV7-9 and TRBJ1-4, with D possibly matching TRBD1 (5 bases). Germline lookup yields CDR1 SEHNR and CDR2 FQNEAQ (reference sequence). V dropped 5 bases and J dropped 6 bases, with 7 bases sitting between them. The CDR3 has 12 residues.

The CDR3 sequence: CASSLTGGRTDTQYF. CDR3 DNA sequence: TGTGCCAGCAGCTTGACAGGGGGGCGCACAGATACGCAGTATTTT. This rearrangement joins TRBV7-6 to TRBJ2-3, with 9 nucleotides matching TRBD1. This CDR3 region has 15 residues. The V and J ends lost 3 bases and 1 base, in that order; junction bases with no gene match: 2. Germline V lookup: CDR1 SGHVS, CDR2 FNYEAQ.

CDR3: CASSQGSGAEAFF. In DNA form, the CDR3 reads TGTGCCAGCAGCCAAGGAAGCGGGGCTGAAGCTTTCTTT. The J gene is TRBJ1-1, the V gene TRBV3-1; no firm D call. Germline CDR1 LGHDT, CDR2 YNNKEL (reference sequence). CDR3 length: 13 amino acids. The germline V and J ends were trimmed by 1 base and 6 bases, with 9 bases remaining between them.

The table lists this clonotype with a count of one. The chain uses TRBV25-1 and TRBJ2-3; D unclear. Germline V CDR1 and CDR2: MGHDK, SYGVNS. There are 15 residues in the CDR3. V was trimmed by 4 bases and J by 4 bases, leaving 15 bases between them. The CDR3 sequence: CASSADIRSADTQYF. Written as DNA, the CDR3 is TGTGCCAGCAGTGCAGACATACGGTCGGCAGATACGCAGTATTTT.

This chain joins TRBV28 and TRBJ2-5; D call uncertain. This CDR3 is built from 12 residues. Between the trimmed V and J ends, which lost 9 bases and 0 bases, there was a span of 8 bases. Germline V CDR1 and CDR2: MDHEN, SYDVKM. DNA for the CDR3: TGTGCCAGTCAGCGTTACCAAGAGACCCAGTACTTC. It specifies CASQRYQETQYF. The whole variable domain, remainder taken from reference TRBV28 and TRBJ2-5, is DVKVTQSSRYLVKRTGEKVFLECVQDMDHENMFWYRQDPGLGLRLIYFSYDVKMKEKGDIPEGYSVSREKKERFSLILESASTNQTSMYLCASQRYQETQYFGPGTRLLVL.